Following are 30 T cell receptor beta chains from one sample sequenced in a study of early T cells in non-severe SARS-CoV-2 infection (dated by TCRdb to about 2021). The library came from 5' RACE. Sequencing instrument: NextSeq 500. The public sequencing data were trimmed at Q25 with fastp and processed into clonotypes with MiXCR by TCRdb, which kept only in-frame beta chains. Every entry covers one CDR3 protein and lists the most common genes and DNA from its rows. The sample includes 30,000 to 35,000 distinct CDR3 sequences, with approximately 6.3% observed a single time. Around 2.5% of the sample is taken by the ten largest. The sequencing sample was made of whole blood. The receptors here all came from an adult who was a healthcare worker with PCR-confirmed SARS-CoV-2 infection or an uninfected control (not recorded which).

This clonotype appeared many times. The chain is built from TRBV28 and TRBJ1-1, with 8 bases fitting TRBD1. Germline V gene sequence: CDR1 MDHEN, CDR2 SYDVKM. This CDR3 region has 12 residues. V trimming: 8 bases; J trimming: 7 bases; junction bases outside the gene matches: 6. CDR3 sequence reads: CASDRGRVEAFF. CDR3 DNA sequence: TGTGCCAGCGACAGGGGTCGGGTTGAAGCTTTCTTT.

Many counts were recorded for this clonotype. The J gene is TRBJ2-1, the V gene TRBV13; 9 bases line up with TRBD2. Germline lookup yields CDR1 PRHDT and CDR2 FYEKMQ (reference sequence). Trimming took 3 bases from V and 7 from J; bases not matched to a gene: 7. The CDR3 totals 15 residues. For the CDR3, the DNA is TGTGCCAGCAGCTTTCGTCCGCGGGAGGGGAATGAGCAGTTCTTC. Translating it yields CASSFRPREGNEQFF.

This clonotype was detected many times. V gene TRBV12-3 or TRBV12-4 combines with J gene TRBJ1-1; no firm D call. This CDR3 comprises 13 residues. Trimming removed 2 bases from V and 4 bases from J, with 8 bases in between. The CDR3 here is CASSLRASTEAFF. The CDR3 DNA follows: TGTGCCAGCAGTTTACGGGCCTCCACTGAAGCTTTCTTT.

In its sample, this clonotype was seen many times. The chain has TRBV3-1 and TRBJ2-3; 7 nucleotides line up with TRBD2. The germline gives CDR1 LGHDT, CDR2 YNNKEL (reference sequence). The CDR3 extends over 16 amino acids. V lost 5 bases to trimming and J lost 2 bases; unmatched junction nucleotides: 10. The CDR3 here is CASSYLPGTITDTQYF. CDR3 sequence (DNA): TGTGCCAGCAGCTACCTGCCTGGGACTATCACAGATACGCAGTATTTT.

This clonotype showed up many times. The chain employs TRBV18 and TRBJ1-5; TRBD1 aligns across 8 bases. CDR1 and CDR2 (germline): KGHSH, LQKENI. V trimming: 3 bases; J trimming: 5 bases; junction bases outside the gene matches: 3. The CDR3 is 14 amino acids. CDR3 residues: CASSPGTGDQPQHF. The CDR3, as DNA: TGTGCCAGCTCACCCGGGACAGGCGATCAGCCCCAGCATTTT.

Note on this clonotype: This clone may be a read error of a much larger clone one base away. The genes are TRBV12-3 or TRBV12-4 and TRBJ2-7, with TRBD2 as a possible D gene (6 bases). V gave up 5 bases and J gave up 2 bases, with 16 bases separating them. There are 15 residues in the CDR3. The chain's CDR3 is CASSPLAGLPYEQYF. The DNA for the CDR3 is TGTGCCAGCAGTCCGTTGGCGGGACTCCCCTACGAGCAGTACTTC.

This clonotype came up many times. The chain is built from TRBV23-1 and TRBJ2-7; D perhaps matches TRBD1 (5 bases). TRBV23-1 is marked as an open reading frame, function uncertain. Trimming took 1 base from V and 3 from J, leaving 19 bases between them. CDR3 size: 17 residues. The DNA for the CDR3 is TGCGCCAGCAGTCAATTAAGTCTGCCCCCAACAGGCTACGAGCAGTACTTC. It codes for CASSQLSLPPTGYEQYF.

This clonotype ranks as medium-sized. This chain uses TRBV29-1 with TRBJ2-3; D is perhaps TRBD2 (6 bases). The CDR3 sequence is 14 residues long. V lost 8 bases and J lost 0, with 15 bases in between. Per germline, CDR1 SQVTM and CDR2 ANQGSEA. The CDR3 DNA sequence: TGCAGCCCCAGGGTGGCGGGGAGCACAGATACGCAGTATTTT. It encodes CSPRVAGSTDTQYF.

This clonotype was seen a handful of times. This sequence joins TRBV3-1 and TRBJ1-2; unclear D gene. Germline lookup yields CDR1 LGHDT and CDR2 YNNKEL (reference sequence). Trimming stripped 5 bases from V and 4 bases from J, with 14 bases between. This CDR3 region has 14 residues. The chain's CDR3 is CASSSEGRFYGYTF. CDR3 DNA sequence: TGTGCCAGCAGCTCAGAAGGACGTTTCTATGGCTACACCTTC. Variable domain in full (rest from reference TRBV3-1 and TRBJ1-2): DTAVSQTPKYLVTQMGNDKSIKCEQNLGHDTMYWYKQDSKKFLKIMFSYNNKELIINETVPNRFSPKSPDKAHLNLHINSLELGDSAVYFCASSSEGRFYGYTFGSGTRLTVV.

Many counts were recorded for this clonotype. V gene TRBV6-6 combines with J gene TRBJ2-2, with 9 bases aligning to TRBD1. The CDR3 consists of 17 residues. Germline-derived CDR1 and CDR2 are MNHNY and SVGAGI (reference sequence). J lost 5 bases, V lost 4 bases, and 11 bases had no gene match. The CDR3 DNA is TGTGCCAGCAGTTCCGGGACAGGGCCTTCCTCGACCGGGGAGCTGTTTTTT. Translated: CASSSGTGPSSTGELFF.

V and J are TRBV4-1 and TRBJ2-7; 7 nucleotides line up with TRBD1. This CDR3 has 18 amino acids. Trimming took 0 bases from V and 4 from J; bases not matched to a gene: 15. Germline values: CDR1 MGHRA, CDR2 YSYEKL. The CDR3 nucleotides read TGCGCCAGCAGCCAAGAACTAGGGGGCGGCCACCATTTGTACGAGCAGTACTTC. Its protein product is CASSQELGGGHHLYEQYF.

This clonotype was detected many times. The V and J genes are TRBV14 and TRBJ2-7; 7 bases align to TRBD2. V trimming: 1 base; J trimming: 3 bases; junction bases outside the gene matches: 6. CDR1 is SGHDN, CDR2 FVKESK, per germline. This CDR3 contains 15 residues. Written as DNA, the CDR3 is TGTGCCAGCAGCCAAGGGGCTAGCGGAAGCTACGAGCAGTACTTC. It codes for CASSQGASGSYEQYF.

This clonotype was observed many times. For the CDR3, the DNA is TGTGCCAGCAGCTTCGGACAGGGGATCTCTGGGGCCAACGTCCTGACTTTC. Protein: CASSFGQGISGANVLTF. The V call is TRBV7-6, the J call TRBJ2-6; 9 nucleotides align to TRBD1. The V gene's germline CDR1 is SGHVS and CDR2 FNYEAQ. J lost 0 bases, V lost 3 bases, and 3 bases had no gene match. CDR3 size: 17 residues.

This clonotype occurred many times. CDR3 loop: CSAREPLGQLQPQHF. The DNA for the CDR3 is TGCAGTGCTAGAGAGCCCTTGGGACAGCTTCAGCCCCAGCATTTT. The rearrangement uses TRBV20-1 and TRBJ1-5; 7 bases match TRBD1. The CDR3 is 15 amino acids. From germline, CDR1 is DFQATT and CDR2 SNEGSKA (reference sequence). The V and J ends lost 0 bases and 6 bases, in that order; junction bases with no gene match: 8.

Many counts were recorded for this clonotype. The chain has TRBV11-1 and TRBJ1-2; TRBD1 agrees at 7 bases. Trimming at V came to 5 bases and at J to 0 bases, leaving 6 bases not matched to a gene. The CDR3 is made up of 15 amino acids. CDR1 is SGHAT, CDR2 FQDESV, per germline (reference sequence). For the CDR3, the DNA is TGTGCCAGCAGCCCCCGACAGGGCTCTAACTATGGCTACACCTTC. Translated: CASSPRQGSNYGYTF.

This clonotype was seen repeatedly, ten times or more. This sequence joins TRBV6-5 and TRBJ1-1; D call uncertain. Germline V gene data show CDR1 as MNHEY and CDR2 as SVGAGI. With 1 base removed from V and 4 bases from J, the gap between germline ends came to 7 bases. This CDR3 spans 13 amino acids. CDR3 nucleotides: TGTGCCAGCAGTTACTACCGGAGCACTGAAGCTTTCTTT. Its translation is CASSYYRSTEAFF.

The sample holds many counts of this clonotype. The CDR3 region is CASRSASGRRDEQYF. The CDR3 region has the DNA TGTGCCAGCAGAAGTGCTAGCGGGAGGAGGGACGAGCAGTACTTC. This chain links TRBV12-3 or TRBV12-4 with TRBJ2-7, with 11 bases matching TRBD2. The CDR3 has 15 residues. V shed 6 bases, J shed 5 bases, and the junction held 9 bases outside the gene matches.

In its sample, this clonotype was seen a few times. The V and J genes are TRBV4-1 and TRBJ2-3; D gene uncertain. The length of the CDR3 is 17 residues. V lost 1 base and J 2 bases, leaving 16 bases between the germline ends. Per the germline V gene, CDR1 is MGHRA and CDR2 is YSYEKL. The CDR3 sequence: CASSQVDQIPSTDTQYF. Here the CDR3 DNA reads TGCGCCAGCAGCCAAGTGGACCAAATCCCCTCCACAGATACGCAGTATTTT.

This clonotype was seen many times. The chain employs TRBV5-1 and TRBJ2-7; no definite D call. The length of the CDR3 is 11 residues. V lost 4 bases to trimming and J lost 3 bases, with 5 bases between them. The germline CDR1 and CDR2 sequences are SGHRS and YFSETQ. The CDR3 loop is CASSEDYEQYF. CDR3 bases: TGCGCCAGCAGCGAAGACTACGAGCAGTACTTC.

This clonotype appeared many times. This chain connects TRBV7-6 to TRBJ2-1; D gene uncertain. The CDR3 has 15 amino acids. Deletions cut 1 base from V and 0 bases from J, with 7 bases between. CDR1 is SGHVS, CDR2 FNYEAQ, per germline. The CDR3 DNA follows: TGTGCCAGCAGCTTAGTCGGCAGCTCCTACAATGAGCAGTTCTTC. Its translation: CASSLVGSSYNEQFF.

This clonotype was detected many times. The chain has TRBV7-8 and TRBJ2-1; D not resolved. The V end was cut by 2 bases, the J end by 10 bases, with 12 bases between. The CDR3 has 13 amino acids. CDR1 SGHVS and CDR2 FQNEAQ come from the germline V gene. CDR3 bases: TGTGCCAGCAGCTTATTGGCTTGGTTGGAGCAGTTCTTC. Translating gives CASSLLAWLEQFF.

There are a few counts of this clonotype. The chain employs TRBV5-1 and TRBJ2-3; TRBD2 aligns across 7 bases. This CDR3 spans 15 amino acids. V trimming: 7 bases; J trimming: 4 bases; junction bases outside the gene matches: 12. Germline V gene sequence: CDR1 SGHRS, CDR2 YFSETQ. The CDR3 protein is CASDEAGAEADTQYF. DNA of the CDR3: TGCGCCAGCGATGAGGCGGGAGCGGAAGCAGATACGCAGTATTTT.

This clonotype was picked up many times. The chain uses TRBV11-3 and TRBJ2-5; D call uncertain. This CDR3 has 14 amino acids. Looked up from germline, CDR1 is SGHNT and CDR2 is YENEEA. V lost 0 bases and J lost 5, with 10 bases in between. The CDR3 reads CASSLDPGGETQYF. CDR3 coding DNA: TGTGCCAGCAGCTTAGATCCGGGTGGTGAGACCCAGTACTTC. The full variable domain, with the rest looked up from reference TRBV11-3 and TRBJ2-5, is EAGVVQSPRYKIIEKKQPVAFWCNPISGHNTLYWYLQNLGQGPELLIRYENEEAVDDSQLPKDRFSAERLKGVDSTLKIQPAELGDSAVYLCASSLDPGGETQYFGPGTRLLVL.

Many counts were recorded for this clonotype. The rearrangement uses TRBV20-1 and TRBJ2-7, with no clear D. The germline CDR1 and CDR2 sequences are DFQATT and SNEGSKA (reference sequence). With 4 bases removed from V and 5 bases from J, the gap between germline ends came to 18 bases. The CDR3 extends over 14 amino acids. CDR3 protein: CSAIKPVARDEQYF. The CDR3 nucleotides are TGCAGTGCTATAAAACCAGTGGCTAGGGACGAGCAGTACTTC.

The rearrangement links TRBV12-3 or TRBV12-4 to TRBJ1-1; D remains ambiguous. Trimming removed 7 bases from V and 0 bases from J, with 9 bases in between. The length of the CDR3 is 13 residues. The CDR3 DNA sequence: TGTGCCAGCACCGCTCTCATGAACACTGAAGCTTTCTTT. Its translation is CASTALMNTEAFF.

This clonotype was seen only a few times. V usage is TRBV5-1 and J usage is TRBJ1-2, with D possibly TRBD1 on 5 matching bases. Germline V gene lookup returns CDR1 SGHRS and CDR2 YFSETQ. The CDR3 spans 14 residues. Deletions cut 4 bases from V and 7 bases from J, with 17 bases between. This CDR3 is CASSKSPVTGGYTF. In DNA form, the CDR3 reads TGCGCCAGCAGCAAAAGTCCTGTTACAGGTGGCTACACCTTC.

This clonotype occurred many times. The J gene is TRBJ1-2, the V gene TRBV12-3 or TRBV12-4; D not certain. The CDR3 totals 13 residues. Trimming cost V 3 bases and J 8 bases, with 13 bases left between them. Here the CDR3 DNA reads TGTGCCAGCAGTTTTCTATCGGAGGGCGGCTACACCTTC. Translating gives CASSFLSEGGYTF.

This clonotype was seen many times. The rearrangement links TRBV5-1 to TRBJ2-3, with D tentatively TRBD1 (6 bases). This CDR3 is built from 18 residues. V gave up 0 bases and J gave up 2 bases, with 19 bases separating them. The germline gives CDR1 SGHRS, CDR2 YFSETQ. The CDR3 DNA reads as TGCGCCAGCAGCTTGGCCCTACGACAGGACGCCCCCACAGATACGCAGTATTTT. The encoded protein is CASSLALRQDAPTDTQYF.

This clonotype was counted many times. This chain links TRBV29-1 with TRBJ2-4, with D unresolved. This CDR3 contains 12 residues. V was pared by 3 bases and J by 7 bases, with 10 bases between. Per the germline V gene, CDR1 is SQVTM and CDR2 is ANQGSEA. CDR3 in DNA: TGCAGCGTTGAGGCCAGTAGGAACATTCAGTACTTC. Encoded protein: CSVEASRNIQYF.

This clonotype turned up a few times. CDR3 DNA: TGTGCCAGCAGCTACGGTCCACAGGGGTTTAGCACAGATACGCAGTATTTT. Translation gives CASSYGPQGFSTDTQYF. The chain uses TRBV11-1 and TRBJ2-3, with 7 bases aligning to TRBD1. Germline V gives CDR1 SGHAT, CDR2 FQDESV (reference sequence). With V trimmed by 4 bases and J by 0 bases, 10 bases remained unmatched. The CDR3 is 17 residues long.